The 21 T cell receptor beta chains listed next were all sequenced from one sample in a study of T cells after yellow fever vaccination. TCRdb recomputed calls from the 5' RACE reads with MiXCR, one row per CDR3 protein. Of under 300,000 distinct CDR3 sequences in the sample, 6.5% to 8.5% were seen once. Material: CD4+ T cells sorted from PBMCs, obtained 15 days after the yellow fever booster vaccination. Receptors originate from a man aged 25-45 years who received the YFV17D yellow fever vaccine.

The chain couples TRBV5-5 to TRBJ2-5; TRBD2 matches at 9 bases. The germline gives CDR1 SGHKS, CDR2 YYEKEE (reference sequence). The CDR3 sequence is 15 residues long. The V and J ends lost 2 bases and 2 bases, in that order; junction bases with no gene match: 4. This CDR3 reads CASSFAGGIQETQYF. CDR3 coding DNA: TGTGCCAGCAGCTTCGCGGGAGGGATACAAGAGACCCAGTACTTC.

In its sample, this clonotype was seen a few times. V usage is TRBV5-4 and J usage is TRBJ2-2; D is unclear. Germline values: CDR1 SGHNT, CDR2 YYREEE (reference sequence). This CDR3 is 13 amino acids long. The V end lost 5 bases, the J end lost 5 bases, and 10 bases lay between the germline ends. CDR3 residues: CASRKVATGELFF. As DNA, the CDR3 is TGTGCCAGCAGGAAGGTAGCAACCGGGGAGCTGTTTTTT. The complete variable domain, with remaining parts taken from reference TRBV5-4 and TRBJ2-2, reads ETGVTQSPTHLIKTRGQQVTLRCSSQSGHNTVSWYQQALGQGPQFIFQYYREEENGRGNFPPRFSGLQFPNYSSELNVNALELDDSALYLCASRKVATGELFFGEGSRLTVL.

This clonotype was detected only a few times. The chain joins TRBV7-2 to TRBJ2-5; tentatively, D is TRBD1 (5 bases). The V gene's germline CDR1 is SGHTA and CDR2 FQGNSA. Trimming pared 6 bases from V and 5 bases from J, leaving 16 bases between. The CDR3 length is 14 residues. CDR3 region: CASSPGWGGETQYF. CDR3 sequence (DNA): TGTGCCAGCAGTCCCGGGTGGGGCGGTGAGACCCAGTACTTC.

This clonotype was observed a few times. The chain uses TRBV10-3 and TRBJ2-1; the D is unclear. This CDR3 has 13 amino acids. Germline assignment: CDR1 ENHRY and CDR2 SYGVKD. Between the trimmed V and J ends, which lost 3 bases and 3 bases, there was a span of 6 bases. CDR3 residues: CAISEPGYNEQFF. As DNA, the CDR3 is TGTGCCATCAGTGAACCGGGCTACAATGAGCAGTTCTTC.

This clonotype was recorded a few times. The chain couples TRBV20-1 to TRBJ2-1; 12 nucleotides align to TRBD2. The CDR3 spans 17 residues. The junction had 20 bases not matched to a gene; V was cut back by 2 bases and J by 15 bases. Germline V gene sequence: CDR1 DFQATT, CDR2 SNEGSKA (reference sequence). The CDR3 coding sequence is TGCAGTGCTAGACCCAGACTAGCGGGAGTTCTCTCTGGCGCTCGGTTCTTC. It codes for CSARPRLAGVLSGARFF.

This clonotype was seen many times. V gene TRBV20-1 combines with J gene TRBJ2-3; 11 bases map to TRBD2. The germline gives CDR1 DFQATT, CDR2 SNEGSKA (reference sequence). This CDR3 is 11 amino acids long. V gave up 6 bases and J gave up 8 bases; unmatched junction bases: 1. The CDR3 reads CSAGTSGTQYF. The CDR3 DNA sequence: TGCAGTGCCGGGACTAGCGGTACGCAGTATTTT.

This clonotype has a count of ten or more. The CDR3 here is CATTLGSSHHNEQFF. The DNA of the CDR3 is TGTGCCACAACGCTCGGATCCAGCCACCACAATGAGCAGTTCTTC. The chain uses TRBV24-1 and TRBJ2-1; unclear D gene. V was pared by 10 bases and J by 5 bases, with 20 bases between. The CDR3 has 15 residues. The germline V gene has CDR1 KGHDR and CDR2 SFDVKD.

This clonotype was seen ten or more times. The chain combines TRBV7-2 with TRBJ2-3; D gene uncertain. Trimming stripped 5 bases from V and 2 bases from J, with 8 bases between. There are 13 residues in the CDR3. In germline, CDR1 is SGHTA, CDR2 FQGNSA. In DNA, the CDR3 is TGTGCCAGCAGCCTCGGGTTCACAGATACGCAGTATTTT. Residues: CASSLGFTDTQYF.

This clonotype was seen only a few times. The chain recombines TRBV4-1 with TRBJ1-2; the match to TRBD1 covers 7 bases. The ends lost 2 bases at V and 6 bases at J; junction bases unmatched: 3. The CDR3 consists of 13 residues. Germline lookup yields CDR1 MGHRA and CDR2 YSYEKL. In nucleotides, the CDR3 is TGCGCCAGCAGCCAACGACAGGGAGATGGCTACACCTTC. This translates into CASSQRQGDGYTF.

The chain combines TRBV9 with TRBJ2-7; D may be TRBD1 (5 bases). This CDR3 region has 13 residues. CDR1 and CDR2 from the germline V gene are SGDLS and YYNGEE. V was cut by 4 bases and J by 1 base, with 9 bases left in between. The CDR3 spells CASSRTTSYEQYF. DNA of the CDR3: TGTGCCAGCAGCCGGACAACGTCCTACGAGCAGTACTTC.

This clonotype was seen only a few times. The chain is built from TRBV5-1 and TRBJ2-3; D could derive from TRBD1 or TRBD2 (5 bases each). The CDR3 has 15 amino acids. From germline, CDR1 is SGHRS and CDR2 YFSETQ. Trimming took off 4 bases at V and 8 bases at J, with 20 bases between the two ends. The CDR3 region is CASSVRDPTVGTQYF. The CDR3 DNA reads as TGCGCCAGCAGCGTCCGGGACCCGACGGTTGGTACGCAGTATTTT.

This chain uses TRBV20-1 with TRBJ1-3; unclear D gene. This CDR3 is built from 13 residues. CDR1 is DFQATT and CDR2 is SNEGSKA in the germline V gene (reference sequence). The V and J ends lost 6 bases and 3 bases respectively, with 12 bases between them. CDR3 amino acids: CSAEFEHGNTIYF. Written as DNA, the CDR3 is TGCAGTGCCGAATTTGAGCATGGAAACACCATATATTTT.

The chain joins TRBV12-3 or TRBV12-4 to TRBJ2-2; no clear D gene. V was clipped by 2 bases and J by 6 bases, with 7 bases between them. The CDR3 runs to 13 residues. The CDR3 loop is CASSLSDAGELFF. Here the CDR3 DNA reads TGTGCCAGCAGTTTATCAGACGCCGGGGAGCTGTTTTTT.

There are many counts of this clonotype. V is TRBV20-1 and J is TRBJ1-1, with no clear D. Germline V lookup: CDR1 DFQATT, CDR2 SNEGSKA (reference sequence). The V end lost 5 bases, the J end lost 3 bases, and 16 bases lay between the germline ends. The CDR3 has 14 amino acids. The chain's CDR3 is CSAPTLAGYTEAFF. DNA of the CDR3: TGCAGTGCTCCGACTCTTGCGGGGTACACTGAAGCTTTCTTT.

This clonotype has at least ten counts. The V call is TRBV7-2, the J call TRBJ2-7; 8 nucleotides line up with TRBD1. The germline V gene encodes CDR1 SGHTA and CDR2 FQGNSA. Trimming took 5 bases from V and 2 from J; bases not matched to a gene: 5. CDR3 size: 14 residues. The CDR3 here is CASSTHRGAYEQYF. CDR3 nucleotides: TGTGCCAGCAGCACCCACAGGGGGGCCTACGAGCAGTACTTC.

This clonotype was detected many times. The chain combines TRBV5-6 with TRBJ2-1, with 8 bases that match TRBD2. Germline CDR1 SGHDT, CDR2 YYEEEE. Trimming removed 2 bases from V and 1 base from J; junction bases left unmatched: 8. This CDR3 has 17 amino acids. CDR3 amino acids: CASSFKTGTSSYNEQFF. The CDR3 nucleotides read TGTGCCAGCAGCTTCAAAACCGGGACTAGTTCCTACAATGAGCAGTTCTTC.

The genes are TRBV7-9 and TRBJ2-1, with unresolved D. The germline V and J ends were trimmed by 5 bases and 5 bases, with 7 bases remaining between them. This CDR3 contains 12 residues. Looked up from germline, CDR1 is SEHNR and CDR2 is FQNEAQ (reference sequence). This CDR3 is CASSPLNNEQFF. The CDR3 region has the DNA TGTGCCAGCAGCCCTCTCAACAATGAGCAGTTCTTC.

Details on this clonotype: A read error is possible here, since a much larger clone lies one base away. This rearrangement joins TRBV7-7 to TRBJ2-1; no clear D. The CDR3 is made up of 13 amino acids. Germline CDR1 and CDR2: SSHAT and FNYEAQ (reference sequence). The CDR3 here is CASSFSSYNEQLF. CDR3 in DNA: TGTGCTAGCAGCTTCTCCTCCTACAATGAGCAGCTCTTC.

In its sample, this clonotype was seen a few times. The J gene is TRBJ2-3, the V gene TRBV7-2; 7 bases align to TRBD2. The CDR3 runs 16 residues. Germline CDR1 reads SGHTA; CDR2 reads FQGNSA. The V gene end was trimmed by 0 bases and the J gene end by 5 bases; junction bases not matched to a gene: 8. CDR3 sequence reads: CASSLASLRERDTQYF. As DNA, the CDR3 is TGTGCCAGCAGCTTAGCGTCGTTGCGGGAGAGAGATACGCAGTATTTT.

This clonotype was recorded at least ten times. This chain connects TRBV5-1 to TRBJ2-3, with TRBD2 matching 12 bases. CDR3 length: 14 amino acids. V lost 8 bases to trimming and J lost 3 bases; unmatched junction nucleotides: 4. The germline CDR1 and CDR2 sequences are SGHRS and YFSETQ. CDR3 bases: TGCGCCAGTACTAGCGGGAGGACGACAGATACGCAGTATTTT. Translated: CASTSGRTTDTQYF.

The rearrangement links TRBV7-9 to TRBJ2-1; D gene unclear. CDR3 length equals 12 residues. V was shortened by 6 bases and J by 7 bases, with 10 bases between the two germline ends. Germline V gene lookup returns CDR1 SEHNR and CDR2 FQNEAQ (reference sequence). Here the CDR3 DNA reads TGTGCCAGCAGGGAGTTAGGGAATGAGCAGTTCTTC. Translated, it gives CASRELGNEQFF.